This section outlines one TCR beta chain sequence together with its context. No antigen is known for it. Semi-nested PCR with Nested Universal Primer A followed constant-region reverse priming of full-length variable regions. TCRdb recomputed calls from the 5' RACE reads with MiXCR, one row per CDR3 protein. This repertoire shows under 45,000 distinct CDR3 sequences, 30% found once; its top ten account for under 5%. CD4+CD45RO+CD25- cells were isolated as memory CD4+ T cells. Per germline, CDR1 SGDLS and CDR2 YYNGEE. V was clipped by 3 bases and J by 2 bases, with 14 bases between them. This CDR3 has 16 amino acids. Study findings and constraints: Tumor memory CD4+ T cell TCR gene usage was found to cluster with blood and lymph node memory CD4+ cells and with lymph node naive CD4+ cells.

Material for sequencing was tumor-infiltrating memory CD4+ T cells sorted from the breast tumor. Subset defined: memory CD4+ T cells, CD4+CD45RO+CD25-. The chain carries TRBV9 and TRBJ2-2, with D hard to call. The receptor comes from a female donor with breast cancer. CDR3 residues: CASSAGGWGNTGELFF. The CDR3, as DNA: TGTGCCAGCAGCGCCGGCGGCTGGGGTAACACCGGGGAGCTGTTTTTT.